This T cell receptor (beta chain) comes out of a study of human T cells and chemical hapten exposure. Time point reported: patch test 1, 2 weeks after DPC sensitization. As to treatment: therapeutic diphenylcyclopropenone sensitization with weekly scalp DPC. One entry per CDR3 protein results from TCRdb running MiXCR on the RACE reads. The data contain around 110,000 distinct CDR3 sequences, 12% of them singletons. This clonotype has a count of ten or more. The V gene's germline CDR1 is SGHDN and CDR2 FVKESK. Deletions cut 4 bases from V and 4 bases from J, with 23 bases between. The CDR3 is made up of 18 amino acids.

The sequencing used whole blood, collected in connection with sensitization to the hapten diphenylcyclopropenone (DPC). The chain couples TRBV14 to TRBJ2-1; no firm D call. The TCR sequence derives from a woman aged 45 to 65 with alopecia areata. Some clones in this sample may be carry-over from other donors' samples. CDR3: CASSPVGPDLSIYNEQFF. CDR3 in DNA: TGTGCCAGCAGCCCCGTAGGGCCAGACCTCTCAATTTACAATGAGCAGTTCTTC.